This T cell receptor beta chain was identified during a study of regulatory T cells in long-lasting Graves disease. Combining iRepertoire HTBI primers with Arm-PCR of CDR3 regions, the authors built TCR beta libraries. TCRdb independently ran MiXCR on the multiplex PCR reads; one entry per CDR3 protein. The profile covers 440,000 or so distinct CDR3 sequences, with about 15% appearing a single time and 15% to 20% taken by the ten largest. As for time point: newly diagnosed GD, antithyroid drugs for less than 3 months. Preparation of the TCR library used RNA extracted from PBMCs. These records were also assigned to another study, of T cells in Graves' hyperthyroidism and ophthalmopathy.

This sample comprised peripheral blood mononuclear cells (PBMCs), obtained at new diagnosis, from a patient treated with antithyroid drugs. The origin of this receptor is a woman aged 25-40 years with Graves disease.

CDR3 coding DNA: TGTGCCAGCAGCCCCTACCGGACTGGAAATGAGCAGTTCTTC. Amino acids: CASSPYRTGNEQFF. This chain links TRBV6-1 with TRBJ2-1, with D possibly matching TRBD2 (5 bases). V was clipped by 6 bases and J by 7 bases, with 16 bases between them. Germline loops: CDR1 MNHNS, CDR2 SASEGT. The CDR3 sequence is 14 residues long.